Following are 2 T cell receptor beta chains from one sample sequenced in a study of blood T cell repertoires in COVID-19. Method: immunoSEQ multiplex PCR; TCRdb's copy keeps in-frame clones and lacks some. This sample has approximately 230,000 clones, with about 86% found just once. The sequenced sample consisted of peripheral blood. These receptors originate from a man older than 75 with acute or convalescent COVID-19.

This chain links TRBV15 with TRBJ1-4; tentatively, D is TRBD1 (5 bases). V lost 1 base to trimming and J lost 7 bases, with 16 bases between them. The CDR3 loop spans 16 amino acids. The germline gives CDR1 LNHNV, CDR2 YYDKDF (reference sequence). The CDR3 DNA reads TGTGCCACCAGCAGAGGCGGGGGGGGAGAGGCTGAAAAACTGTTTTTT. Translating it yields CATSRGGGGEAEKLFF. Complete variable domain (other parts from reference TRBV15 and TRBJ1-4): DAMVIQNPRYQVTQFGKPVTLSCSQTLNHNVMYWYQQKSSQAPKLLFHYYDKDFNNEADTPDNFQSRRPNTSFCFLDIRSPGLGDTAMYLCATSRGGGGEAEKLFFGSGTQLSVL.

The chain is built from TRBV7-2 and TRBJ2-7, with D unclear. The CDR3 consists of 11 residues. Looked up from germline, CDR1 is SGHTA and CDR2 is FQGNSA. V was pared by 5 bases and J by 9 bases, with 11 bases between. The DNA of the CDR3 is TGTGCCAGCAGCCCGGGTGCGAGGCAGTACTTC. The encoded protein is CASSPGARQYF.